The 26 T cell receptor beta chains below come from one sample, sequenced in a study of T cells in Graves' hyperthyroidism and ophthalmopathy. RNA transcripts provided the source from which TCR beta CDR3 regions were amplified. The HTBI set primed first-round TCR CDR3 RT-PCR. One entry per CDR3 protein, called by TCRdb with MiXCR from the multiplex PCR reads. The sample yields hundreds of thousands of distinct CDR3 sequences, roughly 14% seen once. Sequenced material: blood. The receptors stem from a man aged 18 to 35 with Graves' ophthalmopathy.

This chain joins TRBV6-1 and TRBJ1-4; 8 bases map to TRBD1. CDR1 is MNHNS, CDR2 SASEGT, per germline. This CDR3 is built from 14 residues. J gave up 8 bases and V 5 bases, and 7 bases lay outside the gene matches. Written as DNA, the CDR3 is TGTGCCAGCAGTCACGGACAGGGACACGAAAAACTGTTTTTT. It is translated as CASSHGQGHEKLFF.

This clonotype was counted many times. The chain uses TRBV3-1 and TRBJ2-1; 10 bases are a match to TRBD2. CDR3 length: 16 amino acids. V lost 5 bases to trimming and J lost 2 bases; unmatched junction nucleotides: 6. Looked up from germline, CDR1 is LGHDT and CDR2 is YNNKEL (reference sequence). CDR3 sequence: CASSIRTSGAYNEQFF. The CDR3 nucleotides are TGTGCCAGCAGCATAAGAACTAGCGGGGCCTACAATGAGCAGTTCTTC.

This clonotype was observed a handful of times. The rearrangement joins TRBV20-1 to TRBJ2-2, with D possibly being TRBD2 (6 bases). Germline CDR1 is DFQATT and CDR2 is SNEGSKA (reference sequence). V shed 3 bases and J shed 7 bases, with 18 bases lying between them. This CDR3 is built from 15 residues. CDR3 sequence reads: CSARARSGEIGELFF. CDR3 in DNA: TGCAGTGCTAGGGCGCGGTCGGGGGAGATCGGGGAGCTGTTTTTT.

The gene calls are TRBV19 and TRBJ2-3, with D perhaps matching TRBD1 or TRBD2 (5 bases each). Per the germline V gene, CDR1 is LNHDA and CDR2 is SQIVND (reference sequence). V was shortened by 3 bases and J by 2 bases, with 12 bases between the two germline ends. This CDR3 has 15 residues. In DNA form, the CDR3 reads TGTGCCAGTAGTATGGGGACGGGTTTCACAGATACGCAGTATTTT. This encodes CASSMGTGFTDTQYF. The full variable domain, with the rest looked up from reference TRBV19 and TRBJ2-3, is DGGITQSPKYLFRKEGQNVTLSCEQNLNHDAMYWYRQDPGQGLRLIYYSQIVNDFQKGDIAEGYSVSREKKESFPLTVTSAQKNPTAFYLCASSMGTGFTDTQYFGPGTRLTVL.

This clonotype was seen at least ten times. The CDR3 region is CASSPGTVNEKLFF. In DNA, the CDR3 is TGTGCCAGCTCACCCGGGACGGTGAATGAAAAACTGTTTTTT. This chain uses TRBV18 with TRBJ1-4; D may be TRBD1 (5 bases). Germline CDR1 and CDR2: KGHSH and LQKENI. Trimming stripped 3 bases from V and 5 bases from J, with 10 bases between. CDR3 length: 14 amino acids.

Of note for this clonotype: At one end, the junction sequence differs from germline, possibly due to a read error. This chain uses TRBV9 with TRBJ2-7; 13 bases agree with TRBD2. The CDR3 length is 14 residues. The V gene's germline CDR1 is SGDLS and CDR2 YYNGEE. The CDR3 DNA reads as TGTGCCAGCAGCGCCGGACTAGCGGGAGACGAGCGGTACTTC. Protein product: CASSAGLAGDERYF.

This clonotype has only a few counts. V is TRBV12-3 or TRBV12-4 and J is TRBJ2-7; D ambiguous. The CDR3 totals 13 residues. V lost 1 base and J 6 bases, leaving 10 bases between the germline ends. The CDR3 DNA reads TGTGCCAGCAGTTTAGATTCCACCGGCGAGCAGTACTTC. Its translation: CASSLDSTGEQYF.

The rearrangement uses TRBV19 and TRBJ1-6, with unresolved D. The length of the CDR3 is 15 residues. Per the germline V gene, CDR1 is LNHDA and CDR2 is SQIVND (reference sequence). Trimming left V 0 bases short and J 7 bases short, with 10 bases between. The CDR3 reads CASSIEARRNSPLHF. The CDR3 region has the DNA TGTGCCAGTAGTATAGAAGCCCGAAGGAATTCACCCCTCCACTTT.

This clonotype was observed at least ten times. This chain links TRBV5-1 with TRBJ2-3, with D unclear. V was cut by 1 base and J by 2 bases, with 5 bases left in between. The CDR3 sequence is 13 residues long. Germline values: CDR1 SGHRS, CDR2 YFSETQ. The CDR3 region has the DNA TGCGCCAGCAGCTTGTGGGACACAGATACGCAGTATTTT. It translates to CASSLWDTDTQYF.

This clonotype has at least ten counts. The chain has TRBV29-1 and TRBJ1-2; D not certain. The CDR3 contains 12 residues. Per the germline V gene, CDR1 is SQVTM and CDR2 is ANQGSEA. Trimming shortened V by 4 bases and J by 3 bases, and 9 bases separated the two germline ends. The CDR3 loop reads CSVALADYGYTF. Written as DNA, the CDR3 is TGCAGCGTTGCTCTCGCGGACTATGGCTACACCTTC.

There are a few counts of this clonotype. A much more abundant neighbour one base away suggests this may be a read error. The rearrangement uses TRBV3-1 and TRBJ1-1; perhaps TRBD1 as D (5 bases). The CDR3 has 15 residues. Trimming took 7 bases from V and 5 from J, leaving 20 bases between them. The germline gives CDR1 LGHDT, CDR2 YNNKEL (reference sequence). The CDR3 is CASTLGQRAWTEAFF. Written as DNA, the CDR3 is TGTGCCAGCACGCTGGGGCAGAGGGCTTGGACTGAAGCTTTCTTT.

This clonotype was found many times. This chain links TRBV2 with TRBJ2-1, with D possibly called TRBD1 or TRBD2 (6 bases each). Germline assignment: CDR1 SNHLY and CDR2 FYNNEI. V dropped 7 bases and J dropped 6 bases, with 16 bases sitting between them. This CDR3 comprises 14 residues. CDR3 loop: CASTIEGGVNEQFF. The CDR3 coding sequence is TGTGCCAGCACTATTGAGGGGGGAGTCAATGAGCAGTTCTTC.

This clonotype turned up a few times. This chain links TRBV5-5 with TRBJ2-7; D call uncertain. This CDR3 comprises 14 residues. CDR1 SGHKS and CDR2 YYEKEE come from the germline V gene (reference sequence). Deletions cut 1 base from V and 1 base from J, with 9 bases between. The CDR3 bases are TGTGCCAGCAGCTTGACAGCACGGTCCTACGAGCAGTACTTC. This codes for CASSLTARSYEQYF.

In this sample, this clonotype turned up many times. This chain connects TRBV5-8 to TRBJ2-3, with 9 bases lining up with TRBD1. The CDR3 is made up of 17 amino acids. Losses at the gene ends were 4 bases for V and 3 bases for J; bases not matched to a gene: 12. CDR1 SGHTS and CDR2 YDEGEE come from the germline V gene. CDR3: CASSPGQGGVLTDTQYF. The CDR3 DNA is TGTGCCAGCAGCCCGGGACAGGGAGGGGTCTTAACAGATACGCAGTATTTT. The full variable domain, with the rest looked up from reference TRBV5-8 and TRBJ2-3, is EAGVTQSPTHLIKTRGQQATLRCSPISGHTSVYWYQQALGLGLQFLLWYDEGEERNRGNFPPRFSGRQFPNYSSELNVNALELEDSALYLCASSPGQGGVLTDTQYFGPGTRLTVL.

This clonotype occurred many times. The CDR3 reads CASSPATGRDTEAFF. The CDR3 bases are TGTGCCAGCAGCCCAGCCACAGGGAGAGACACTGAAGCTTTCTTT. The V gene is TRBV12-3 or TRBV12-4, the J gene TRBJ1-1; a weak D match, TRBD1 (6 bases). The CDR3 sequence is 15 residues long. Trimming removed 6 bases from V and 3 bases from J, with 17 bases in between.

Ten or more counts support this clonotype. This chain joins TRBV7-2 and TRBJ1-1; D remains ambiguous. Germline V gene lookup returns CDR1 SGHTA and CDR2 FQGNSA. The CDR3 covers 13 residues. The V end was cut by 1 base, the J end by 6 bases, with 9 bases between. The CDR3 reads CASSLGAWAEAFF. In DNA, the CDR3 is TGTGCCAGCAGCTTAGGAGCGTGGGCTGAAGCTTTCTTT.

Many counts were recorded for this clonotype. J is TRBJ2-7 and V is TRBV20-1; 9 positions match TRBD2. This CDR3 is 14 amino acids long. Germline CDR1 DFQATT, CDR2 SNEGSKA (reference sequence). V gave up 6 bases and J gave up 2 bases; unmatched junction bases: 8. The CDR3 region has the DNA TGCAGTGCCAGACGCCCTAGCGGGACCTACGAGCAGTACTTC. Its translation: CSARRPSGTYEQYF.

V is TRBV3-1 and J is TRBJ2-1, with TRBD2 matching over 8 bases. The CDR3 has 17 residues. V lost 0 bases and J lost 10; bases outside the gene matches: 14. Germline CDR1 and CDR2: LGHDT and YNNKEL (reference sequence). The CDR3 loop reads CASSQEGYVAGRAEQFF. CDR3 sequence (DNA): TGTGCCAGCAGCCAAGAGGGGTATGTAGCGGGAAGGGCGGAGCAGTTCTTC.

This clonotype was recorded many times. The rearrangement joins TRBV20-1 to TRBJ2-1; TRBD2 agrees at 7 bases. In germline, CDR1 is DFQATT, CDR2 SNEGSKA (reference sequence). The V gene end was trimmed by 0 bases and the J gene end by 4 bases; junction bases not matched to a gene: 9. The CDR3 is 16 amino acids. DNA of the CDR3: TGCAGTGCTAGAGATTCCCGGCGGGGGATTTACAATGAGCAGTTCTTC. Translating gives CSARDSRRGIYNEQFF.

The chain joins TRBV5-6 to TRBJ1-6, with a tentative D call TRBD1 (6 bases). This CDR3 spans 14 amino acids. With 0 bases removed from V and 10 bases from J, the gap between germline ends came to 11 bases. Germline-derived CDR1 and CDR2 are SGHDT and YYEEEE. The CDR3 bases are TGTGCCAGCAGCTTGGGGGGGGCCGTGTCACCCCTCCACTTT. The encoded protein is CASSLGGAVSPLHF.

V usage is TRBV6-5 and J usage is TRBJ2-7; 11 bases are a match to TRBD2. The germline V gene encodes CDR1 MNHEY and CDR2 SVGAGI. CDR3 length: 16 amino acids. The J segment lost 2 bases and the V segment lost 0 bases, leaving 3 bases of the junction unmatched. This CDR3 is CASSYSTSGVTYEQYF. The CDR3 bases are TGTGCCAGCAGTTACTCGACTAGCGGGGTGACCTACGAGCAGTACTTC.

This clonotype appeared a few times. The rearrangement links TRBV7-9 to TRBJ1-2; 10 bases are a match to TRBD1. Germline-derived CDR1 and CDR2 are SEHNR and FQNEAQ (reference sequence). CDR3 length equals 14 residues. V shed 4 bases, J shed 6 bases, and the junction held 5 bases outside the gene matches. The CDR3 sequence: CASSSTGGGDGYTF. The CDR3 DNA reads TGTGCCAGCAGCTCGACAGGGGGCGGGGATGGCTACACCTTC.

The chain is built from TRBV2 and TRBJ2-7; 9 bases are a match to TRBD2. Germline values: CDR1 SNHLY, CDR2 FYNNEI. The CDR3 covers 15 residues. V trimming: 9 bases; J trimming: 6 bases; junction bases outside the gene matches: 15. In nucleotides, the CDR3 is TGTGCCAGGGGGATAGGAATAGCGGGAGTATCCGAGCAGTACTTC. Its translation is CARGIGIAGVSEQYF.

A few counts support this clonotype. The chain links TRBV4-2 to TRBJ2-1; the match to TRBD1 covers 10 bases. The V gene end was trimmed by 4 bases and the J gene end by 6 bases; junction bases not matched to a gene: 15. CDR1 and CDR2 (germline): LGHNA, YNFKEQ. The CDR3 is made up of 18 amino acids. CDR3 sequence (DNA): TGTGCCAGCAGCCGCCCCACAACCGGGACAGGGGTGGGCAATGAGCAGTTCTTC. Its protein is CASSRPTTGTGVGNEQFF.

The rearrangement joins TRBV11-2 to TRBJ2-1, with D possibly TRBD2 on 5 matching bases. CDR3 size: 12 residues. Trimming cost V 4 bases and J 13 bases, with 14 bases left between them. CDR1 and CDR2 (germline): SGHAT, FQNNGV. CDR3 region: CASSSPPSRQFF. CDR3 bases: TGTGCCAGCAGCTCCCCCCCTAGCAGACAGTTCTTC. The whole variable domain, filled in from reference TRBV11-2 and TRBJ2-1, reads EAGVAQSPRYKIIEKRQSVAFWCNPISGHATLYWYQQILGQGPKLLIQFQNNGVVDDSQLPKDRFSAERLKGVDSTLKIQPAKLEDSAVYLCASSSPPSRQFFGPGTRLTVL.

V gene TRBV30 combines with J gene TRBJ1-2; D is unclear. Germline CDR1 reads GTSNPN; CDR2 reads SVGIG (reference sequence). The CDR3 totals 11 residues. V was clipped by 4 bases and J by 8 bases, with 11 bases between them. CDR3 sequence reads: CAWNPLRGYTF. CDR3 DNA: TGTGCCTGGAACCCCCTCCGGGGCTACACCTTC.